What follows is one T cell receptor beta chain and its context. Its target is not known. Indicated time point: blood 4 weeks post-SBRT, at nephrectomy. Stated treatment: 15 Gy SBRT to primary tumor, nephrectomy 4 weeks later. This record comes from a study of radiation and T cells in renal cell carcinoma. Study-wide findings and caveats: In blood, top tumor clones expanded by 2 weeks, shrinking by 4.

Assay used: immunoSEQ multiplex PCR; TCRdb lists only in-frame clones, some missing. The sample includes around 180,000 clones, 88% seen only once; the top ten take approximately 11%. Between the trimmed V and J ends, which lost 0 bases and 0 bases, there was a span of 9 bases. The CDR3 has 16 amino acids. Germline V gives CDR1 SGDLS, CDR2 YYNGEE. The TCR comes from a woman aged 45-60 years with renal cell carcinoma. The source material was blood, sampled from a patient whose treatment included radiotherapy and nephrectomy. The gene calls are TRBV9 and TRBJ1-4; possible D gene TRBD1, 5 bases. This chain's CDR3 is CASSVEGGATNEKLFF. As DNA, the CDR3 is TGTGCCAGCAGCGTAGAAGGAGGGGCAACTAATGAAAAACTGTTTTTT.